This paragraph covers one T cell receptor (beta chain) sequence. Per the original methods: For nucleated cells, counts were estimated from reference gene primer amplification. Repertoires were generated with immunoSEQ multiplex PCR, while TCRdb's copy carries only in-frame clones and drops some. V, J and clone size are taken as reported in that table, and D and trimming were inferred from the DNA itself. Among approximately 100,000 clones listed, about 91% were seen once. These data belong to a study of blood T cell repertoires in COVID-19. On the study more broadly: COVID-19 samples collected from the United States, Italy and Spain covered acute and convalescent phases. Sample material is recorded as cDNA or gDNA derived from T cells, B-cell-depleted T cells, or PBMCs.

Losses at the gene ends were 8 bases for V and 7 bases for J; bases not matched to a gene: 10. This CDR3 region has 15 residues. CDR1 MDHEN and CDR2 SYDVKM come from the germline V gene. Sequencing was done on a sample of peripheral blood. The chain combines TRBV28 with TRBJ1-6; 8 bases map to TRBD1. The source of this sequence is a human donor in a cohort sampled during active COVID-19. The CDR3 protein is CASRDGTGGNSPLHF. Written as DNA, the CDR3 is TGTGCCAGCCGGGACGGGACAGGTGGCAATTCACCCCTCCACTTT.